The 17 T cell receptor beta chains in this list originate from one sample, sequenced in a study of OX40 agonist ivuxolimab in advanced cancers. Profiled with immunoSEQ multiplex PCR; TCRdb holds only in-frame clones, not every one. The table records some 40,000 clones, around 84% of them present only once. The source was CD4+ or CD8+ T cells sorted from blood, collected in a trial of the OX40 agonist ivuxolimab. The receptors originated from an adult with an advanced solid tumor such as melanoma, head and neck, liver or kidney cancer.

A single count supports this clone. This sequence joins TRBV10-2 and TRBJ2-3; 14 bases map to TRBD2. This CDR3 has 17 residues. The germline gives CDR1 WSHSY, CDR2 SAAADI. J was trimmed by 4 bases and V by 5 bases; bases with no gene match: 8. This CDR3 is CASSWGLAGEGADTQYF. CDR3 in DNA: TGCGCCAGCAGTTGGGGACTAGCGGGGGAAGGGGCAGATACGCAGTATTTT.

The chain links TRBV6-6 to TRBJ2-5; no clear D gene. The CDR3 has 14 amino acids. Germline CDR1 is MNHNY and CDR2 is SVGAGI (reference sequence). V gave up 1 base and J gave up 2 bases, with 8 bases separating them. CDR3 nucleotide sequence: TGTGCCAGCAGTTACTATCGTAGACAAGAGACCCAGTACTTC. Translation: CASSYYRRQETQYF.

This chain links TRBV7-2 with TRBJ2-7; D uncertain. The CDR3 runs to 13 residues. Trimming cost V 5 bases and J 3 bases, with 11 bases left between them. Germline V lookup: CDR1 SGHTA, CDR2 FQGNSA. CDR3 region: CASSPIGNYEQYF. For the CDR3, the DNA is TGTGCCAGCAGCCCCATCGGTAACTACGAGCAGTACTTC. Looking up the rest from reference TRBV7-2 and TRBJ2-7 gives the full variable domain: GAGVSQSPSNKVTEKGKDVELRCDPISGHTALYWYRQSLGQGLEFLIYFQGNSAPDKSGLPSDRFSAERTGGSVSTLTIQRTQQEDSAVYLCASSPIGNYEQYFGPGTRLTVT.

The chain links TRBV5-8 to TRBJ1-2, with 10 bases matching TRBD1. With V trimmed by 0 bases and J by 4 bases, 9 bases remained unmatched. The germline V gene encodes CDR1 SGHTS and CDR2 YDEGEE. The CDR3 runs to 17 residues. The CDR3: CASSLGQGAEGVYGYTF. CDR3 bases: TGTGCCAGCAGCTTGGGACAGGGGGCGGAAGGAGTCTATGGCTACACCTTC.

The chain uses TRBV7-8 and TRBJ2-7; 12 bases align to TRBD1. The CDR3 runs 14 residues. Germline V gene data show CDR1 as SGHVS and CDR2 as FQNEAQ. After removal of 4 bases from V and 7 bases from J, the junction contained 5 bases not matched to a gene. This CDR3 reads CASSSGQGAEEQYF. The CDR3 DNA reads as TGTGCCAGCAGCTCGGGACAGGGGGCGGAGGAGCAGTACTTC.

The gene calls are TRBV18 and TRBJ1-1, with 11 bases lining up with TRBD1. Germline V gives CDR1 KGHSH, CDR2 LQKENI. V dropped 3 bases and J dropped 5; count of bases not matched to a gene: 2. The CDR3 contains 14 residues. Written as DNA, the CDR3 is TGTGCCAGCTCACCGGGACAGGGGGGGACTGAAGCTTTCTTT. It encodes CASSPGQGGTEAFF.

V is TRBV29-1 and J is TRBJ2-5; tentative D call: TRBD2 (6 bases). The CDR3 runs to 13 residues. Deletions cut 2 bases from V and 5 bases from J, with 12 bases between. Germline V CDR1 and CDR2: SQVTM, ANQGSEA. CDR3 bases: TGCAGCGTTGAAACCGGGACTCCCGAGACCCAGTACTTC. This sequence encodes CSVETGTPETQYF. The full variable domain, rest sourced from reference TRBV29-1 and TRBJ2-5, is SAVISQKPSRDICQRGTSLTIQCQVDSQVTMMFWYRQQPGQSLTLIATANQGSEATYESGFVIDKFPISRPNLTFSTLTVSNMSPEDSSIYLCSVETGTPETQYFGPGTRLLVL.

V gene TRBV9 combines with J gene TRBJ1-1; perhaps TRBD1 as D (5 bases). Germline CDR1 SGDLS, CDR2 YYNGEE. V dropped 4 bases and J dropped 9 bases, with 19 bases sitting between them. This CDR3 region has 14 residues. The CDR3 sequence: CASSPTGGVYQAFF. Written as DNA, the CDR3 is TGTGCCAGCAGCCCAACGGGGGGGGTCTATCAAGCTTTCTTT.

The gene calls are TRBV7-3 and TRBJ2-3; 7 bases fit TRBD2. This CDR3 spans 15 amino acids. V was pared by 5 bases and J by 2 bases, with 7 bases of the junction left unmatched. Germline V gene sequence: CDR1 SGHTA, CDR2 FQGTGA. DNA of the CDR3: TGTGCCAGCAGCGCGGGGGTCAGAGACACAGATACGCAGTATTTT. Translation: CASSAGVRDTDTQYF.

This sequence joins TRBV9 and TRBJ2-2; 8 bases match TRBD1. This CDR3 region has 16 residues. With V trimmed by 1 base and J by 3 bases, 5 bases remained unmatched. Germline V gene sequence: CDR1 SGDLS, CDR2 YYNGEE. The CDR3 loop reads CASSVNRQGHTGELFF. CDR3 nucleotide sequence: TGTGCCAGCAGCGTAAACCGACAGGGGCACACCGGGGAGCTGTTTTTT.

This clone is classed as medium-sized. This rearrangement joins TRBV29-1 to TRBJ2-5, with TRBD2 matching over 8 bases. The trim removed 1 base at V and 2 bases at J, leaving 9 bases unmatched. The germline CDR1 and CDR2 sequences are SQVTM and ANQGSEA. The CDR3 sequence is 16 residues long. As DNA, the CDR3 is TGCAGCGTTGAAGCCGGGGGGGAGAACCCTCAAGAGACCCAGTACTTC. Encoded protein: CSVEAGGENPQETQYF.

The V and J genes are TRBV7-9 and TRBJ2-5, with 8 bases identical to TRBD1. V dropped 1 base and J dropped 5; count of bases not matched to a gene: 6. Germline-derived CDR1 and CDR2 are SEHNR and FQNEAQ (reference sequence). The CDR3 contains 15 residues. CDR3 DNA: TGTGCCAGCAGCTTAGTGCAGGGGGCTTGGGAGACCCAGTACTTC. Protein: CASSLVQGAWETQYF. Drawing the rest from reference TRBV7-9 and TRBJ2-5, the complete variable domain is DTGVSQNPRHKITKRGQNVTFRCDPISEHNRLYWYRQTLGQGPEFLTYFQNEAQLEKSRLLSDRFSAERPKGSFSTLEIQRTEQGDSAMYLCASSLVQGAWETQYFGPGTRLLVL.

Sample share makes this clone medium-sized. This rearrangement joins TRBV19 to TRBJ1-1, with D perhaps TRBD1 (5 bases). V was trimmed by 3 bases and J by 7 bases, leaving 21 bases between them. There are 16 residues in the CDR3. Germline V gene lookup returns CDR1 LNHDA and CDR2 SQIVND (reference sequence). The CDR3 reads CASSIWDPEEKGEAFF. DNA of the CDR3: TGTGCCAGTAGTATTTGGGACCCGGAGGAGAAGGGTGAAGCTTTCTTT.

About this clone: The final CDR3 position lacks the conserved phenylalanine or tryptophan, pointing to a likely read error. J is TRBJ1-2 and V is TRBV5-4, with D uncertain. CDR1 and CDR2 from the germline V gene are SGHNT and YYREEE (reference sequence). The V gene lost 4 bases and the J gene lost 7 bases, with 14 bases spanning the gap. The CDR3 runs to 13 residues. This CDR3 is CASSMGWMGGYTL. The CDR3 DNA reads as TGTGCCAGCAGCATGGGGTGGATGGGTGGCTACACCCTC.

This clone was seen once. The chain joins TRBV7-9 to TRBJ2-7; 8 bases align to TRBD1. The V and J ends lost 8 bases and 6 bases, in that order; junction bases with no gene match: 6. Per the germline V gene, CDR1 is SEHNR and CDR2 is FQNEAQ (reference sequence). The CDR3 extends over 12 amino acids. CDR3 sequence reads: CASLGQVGEQYF. The CDR3 region has the DNA TGTGCCAGCCTGGGACAGGTCGGCGAGCAGTACTTC.

The chain has TRBV9 and TRBJ2-7, with 11 bases aligning to TRBD2. Per the germline V gene, CDR1 is SGDLS and CDR2 is YYNGEE. This CDR3 spans 16 amino acids. The trim removed 4 bases at V and 6 bases at J, leaving 12 bases unmatched. The CDR3 coding sequence is TGTGCCAGCAGCCCCCCAGGGGAACTAGCGGGAGCCGAGCAGTACTTC. Translating gives CASSPPGELAGAEQYF.

The chain couples TRBV7-2 to TRBJ2-5; D is undetermined. The germline V gene encodes CDR1 SGHTA and CDR2 FQGNSA. CDR3 length: 14 amino acids. Trimming pared 5 bases from V and 8 bases from J, leaving 18 bases between. CDR3 region: CASSPPGLQSTQYF. CDR3 DNA sequence: TGTGCCAGCAGCCCCCCAGGTCTCCAGAGTACCCAGTACTTC.